This entry lists 29 T cell receptor beta chains sequenced from one sample in a study of TIL therapy for anti-PD-1-resistant metastatic lung cancer. Time point reported: pre-treatment sample, taken before nivolumab and TIL therapy. This was the immunoSEQ v3 assay. Only in-frame clones appear in the TCRdb table, and some are missing; sequencing was by immunoSEQ multiplex PCR. This table has around 59,000 clones, around 68% appearing once. The sequenced sample was blood, obtained at baseline. The receptors derive from a person aged 25 to 79 with non-small cell lung cancer.

The rearrangement uses TRBV7-6 and TRBJ1-2; 9 bases match TRBD1. Trimming at V came to 5 bases and at J to 5 bases, leaving 15 bases not matched to a gene. CDR1 and CDR2 from the germline V gene are SGHVS and FNYEAQ. This CDR3 is built from 17 residues. The CDR3 region has the DNA TGTGCCAGCAGCCCGACGGGCGGGACAGGGTTAGGGTATGGCTACACCTTC. Encoded protein: CASSPTGGTGLGYGYTF.

This clone was counted only a few times. The chain recombines TRBV28 with TRBJ2-7; 14 nucleotides line up with TRBD2. From germline, CDR1 is MDHEN and CDR2 SYDVKM. CDR3 length: 13 residues. V lost 8 bases, J lost 5 bases, and 2 bases stayed unmatched. This CDR3 reads CASWTSGGNEQYF. CDR3 nucleotides: TGTGCCAGCTGGACTAGCGGGGGGAACGAGCAGTACTTC.

This clone was found a few times. The chain links TRBV28 to TRBJ2-7; D possibly matches TRBD1 or TRBD2 (5 bases each). Germline V gene data show CDR1 as MDHEN and CDR2 as SYDVKM. Trimming removed 7 bases from V and 7 bases from J, with 14 bases in between. CDR3 length equals 12 residues. The DNA of the CDR3 is TGTGCCAGCATGACACCCGAGGGGGAGCAGTACTTC. It translates to CASMTPEGEQYF.

The chain couples TRBV15 to TRBJ1-5; D uncertain. Germline V gene lookup returns CDR1 LNHNV and CDR2 YYDKDF (reference sequence). This CDR3 is 15 amino acids long. V was pared by 2 bases and J by 9 bases, with 17 bases between. As DNA, the CDR3 is TGTGCCACCAGCAGATCCATTGCGGCTAGGCGGCCCCAGCATTTT. Translation: CATSRSIAARRPQHF.

The chain combines TRBV2 with TRBJ2-2; 8 nucleotides line up with TRBD1. This CDR3 is 15 amino acids long. Germline CDR1 SNHLY, CDR2 FYNNEI. The trim removed 7 bases at V and 1 base at J, leaving 5 bases unmatched. The CDR3 sequence: CASMTDRENTGELFF. CDR3 in DNA: TGTGCCAGCATGACGGACAGGGAGAACACCGGGGAGCTGTTTTTT.

The chain links TRBV28 to TRBJ2-3; D assignment may be TRBD1 or TRBD2 (5 bases each). V was cut by 3 bases and J by 1 base, with 14 bases left in between. The CDR3 totals 16 residues. Germline V gene sequence: CDR1 MDHEN, CDR2 SYDVKM. The CDR3 DNA sequence: TGTGCCAGCAGTTTTGTAGGGGCGGGCCGCACAGATACGCAGTATTTT. Translated, it gives CASSFVGAGRTDTQYF.

CDR3 coding DNA: TGTGCCAGCAGTTTCCGGGGGGGGTATGGCTACACCTTC. Residues: CASSFRGGYGYTF. J is TRBJ1-2 and V is TRBV28; tentative D call: TRBD1 (5 bases). The V end lost 3 bases, the J end lost 5 bases, and 10 bases lay between the germline ends. Germline values: CDR1 MDHEN, CDR2 SYDVKM. The CDR3 runs 13 residues.

This rearrangement joins TRBV10-3 to TRBJ2-1, with 11 bases aligning to TRBD2. The germline V gene has CDR1 ENHRY and CDR2 SYGVKD. This CDR3 is 17 amino acids long. V was pared by 6 bases and J by 6 bases, with 13 bases of the junction left unmatched. In DNA, the CDR3 is TGTGCCATCAGCCCACAGATCACTAGCGGGGGATTCAATGAGCAGTTCTTC. This sequence encodes CAISPQITSGGFNEQFF.

The chain couples TRBV10-2 to TRBJ2-7, with a weak D call TRBD2 (6 bases). The V gene's germline CDR1 is WSHSY and CDR2 SAAADI. The CDR3 extends over 14 amino acids. Trimming took off 6 bases at V and 1 base at J, with 13 bases between the two ends. In nucleotides, the CDR3 is TGCGCCAGCAGGCCTGACGGAGGGTCCTACGAGCAGTACTTC. Its translation: CASRPDGGSYEQYF.

The J gene is TRBJ2-5, the V gene TRBV2; the D call may be TRBD1 or TRBD2 (5 bases each). V shed 5 bases and J shed 4 bases, with 17 bases lying between them. Germline V lookup: CDR1 SNHLY, CDR2 FYNNEI. The CDR3 is made up of 15 amino acids. The CDR3 spells CASSPSTGGGETQYF. Here the CDR3 DNA reads TGTGCCAGCAGTCCAAGTACAGGTGGGGGAGAGACCCAGTACTTC.

This clone was counted between two and nine times. This chain uses TRBV7-6 with TRBJ1-1; 9 bases agree with TRBD1. With 0 bases clipped from V and 2 bases from J, the junction kept 4 bases outside the gene matches. In germline, CDR1 is SGHVS, CDR2 FNYEAQ. This CDR3 region has 16 residues. The CDR3 reads CASSLAQGQGNTEAFF. CDR3 coding DNA: TGTGCCAGCAGCTTAGCGCAGGGACAGGGCAACACTGAAGCTTTCTTT.

V gene TRBV6-1 combines with J gene TRBJ2-5, with D possibly being TRBD1 or TRBD2 (5 bases each). The tail of the sequence fits TRBJ2-7 better, so the J call may be wrong. Germline V gives CDR1 MNHNS, CDR2 SASEGT. The length of the CDR3 is 15 residues. The CDR3 DNA follows: TGTGCCAGCAGTGTTTCCGGGACCGACTCCTACGAGCAGTACTTC. This translates into CASSVSGTDSYEQYF.

This clone was detected only once. V usage is TRBV29-1 and J usage is TRBJ1-2, with 11 bases matching TRBD1. Per the germline V gene, CDR1 is SQVTM and CDR2 is ANQGSEA. The CDR3 spans 13 residues. V trimming: 4 bases; J trimming: 5 bases; junction bases outside the gene matches: 3. The CDR3 is CSVVRDRGYGYTF. In nucleotides, the CDR3 is TGCAGCGTTGTCCGGGACAGGGGGTATGGCTACACCTTC.

The chain uses TRBV6-1 and TRBJ1-2, with no clear D. V gave up 2 bases and J gave up 5 bases, with 15 bases separating them. CDR3 size: 15 residues. Per germline, CDR1 MNHNS and CDR2 SASEGT. The CDR3 loop is CASSEQASLGYGYTF. CDR3 DNA: TGTGCCAGCAGTGAACAGGCTTCCTTAGGGTATGGCTACACCTTC.

The chain has TRBV25-1 and TRBJ1-5; unclear D gene. Germline values: CDR1 MGHDK, CDR2 SYGVNS. The CDR3 contains 12 residues. With 3 bases removed from V and 6 bases from J, the gap between germline ends came to 6 bases. CDR3 DNA sequence: TGTGCCAGCAGTGACGGTTTTCAGCCCCAGCATTTT. Amino acids: CASSDGFQPQHF.

CDR3 residues: CASSGGNSGANVLTF. CDR3 DNA: TGCGCCAGCAGCGGGGGCAACTCTGGGGCCAACGTCCTGACTTTC. The chain uses TRBV5-1 and TRBJ2-6, with D maybe TRBD1 (6 bases). The CDR3 runs 15 residues. Germline CDR1 is SGHRS and CDR2 is YFSETQ. V lost 4 bases and J 0 bases, leaving 8 bases between the germline ends.

DNA for the CDR3: TGTGCCAGCAGGCGGACTACGGGTGGTGAAAAACTGTTTTTT. It specifies CASRRTTGGEKLFF. This chain uses TRBV6-1 with TRBJ1-4; D is unresolved. CDR1 and CDR2 from the germline V gene are MNHNS and SASEGT. V was pared by 6 bases and J by 7 bases, with 15 bases between. The CDR3 consists of 14 residues.

In its sample, this clone was seen a few times. The V call is TRBV2, the J call TRBJ1-1; no definite D call. The CDR3 has 15 amino acids. Germline CDR1 is SNHLY and CDR2 is FYNNEI. Trimming cost V 7 bases and J 1 base, with 16 bases left between them. CDR3 sequence reads: CASNPRPSGNTEAFF. The CDR3 DNA sequence: TGTGCCAGCAACCCCAGGCCGAGTGGGAACACTGAAGCTTTCTTT.

In its sample, this clone was seen a few times. This CDR3 reads CASSLWGDRGAGAFF. The CDR3 DNA reads TGCGCCAGCAGCTTGTGGGGCGACAGGGGTGCTGGGGCTTTCTTT. The rearrangement uses TRBV5-1 and TRBJ1-1, with 8 bases that match TRBD1. Germline assignment: CDR1 SGHRS and CDR2 YFSETQ. Trimming at V came to 1 base and at J to 11 bases, leaving 13 bases not matched to a gene. CDR3 length: 15 residues.

The rearrangement joins TRBV19 to TRBJ2-5; 7 nucleotides match TRBD1. The CDR3 has 14 amino acids. V lost 3 bases, J lost 2 bases, and 3 bases stayed unmatched. The V gene's germline CDR1 is LNHDA and CDR2 SQIVND (reference sequence). CDR3 amino acids: CASSMEQGQETQYF. The CDR3 nucleotides are TGTGCCAGTAGTATGGAACAGGGGCAAGAGACCCAGTACTTC.

This clone occurred a few times. The V gene is TRBV4-2, the J gene TRBJ2-4; D gene uncertain. CDR1 is LGHNA and CDR2 is YNFKEQ in the germline V gene. The CDR3 runs to 16 residues. Between the trimmed V and J ends, which lost 6 bases and 8 bases, there was a span of 23 bases. The CDR3 region is CASSLQVRAPGDIQYF. CDR3 in DNA: TGTGCCAGCAGTTTACAAGTCCGGGCCCCTGGGGACATTCAGTACTTC.

This chain joins TRBV29-1 and TRBJ2-6; D is perhaps TRBD1 (6 bases). Between the trimmed V and J ends, which lost 6 bases and 2 bases, there was a span of 17 bases. CDR3 size: 16 residues. Germline-derived CDR1 and CDR2 are SQVTM and ANQGSEA. In nucleotides, the CDR3 is TGCAGCGTCCAGGACAGTTTGACTGCTGGGGCCAACGTCCTGACTTTC. Translation gives CSVQDSLTAGANVLTF.

The sample holds a few counts of this clone. The CDR3 coding sequence is TGTGCCAGCTCACCAGCGGGAAGCCTAAGGAACACTGAAGCTTTCTTT. Translating it yields CASSPAGSLRNTEAFF. The rearrangement joins TRBV18 to TRBJ1-1, with no clear D. This CDR3 is built from 16 residues. Germline values: CDR1 KGHSH, CDR2 LQKENI. Trimming took 2 bases from V and 1 from J, leaving 14 bases between them.

V and J are TRBV6-1 and TRBJ1-1; maybe TRBD1 (5 bases). The CDR3 covers 13 residues. Germline lookup yields CDR1 MNHNS and CDR2 SASEGT. The V end lost 6 bases, the J end lost 11 bases, and 19 bases lay between the germline ends. CDR3 sequence (DNA): TGTGCCAGCAGCGTCCAGAGGGGATTAAGGGCTTTCTTT. It codes for CASSVQRGLRAFF.

V is TRBV11-3 and J is TRBJ2-2; D is possibly TRBD1 (6 bases). The germline V gene encodes CDR1 SGHNT and CDR2 YENEEA. V dropped 4 bases and J dropped 3 bases, with 12 bases sitting between them. This CDR3 has 15 residues. In nucleotides, the CDR3 is TGTGCCAGCAGCTCTCTAGGGGGTTACACCGGGGAGCTGTTTTTT. This gives the protein CASSSLGGYTGELFF.

V is TRBV18 and J is TRBJ1-6, with D possibly TRBD1 on 5 matching bases. Germline assignment: CDR1 KGHSH and CDR2 LQKENI. The CDR3 is made up of 14 amino acids. V was pared by 2 bases and J by 8 bases, with 10 bases between. The CDR3 DNA reads as TGTGCCAGCTCACCAAGGGACCTTGATTCACCCCTCCACTTT. It is translated as CASSPRDLDSPLHF.

This clone was seen more than once but under ten times. V usage is TRBV27 and J usage is TRBJ2-1; 14 bases are shared with TRBD2. The J segment lost 7 bases and the V segment lost 5 bases, leaving 4 bases of the junction unmatched. The germline CDR1 and CDR2 sequences are MNHEY and SMNVEV (reference sequence). The CDR3 contains 15 residues. CDR3 region: CASSPGTSGRNEQFF. DNA of the CDR3: TGTGCCAGCAGTCCCGGGACTAGCGGGAGAAATGAGCAGTTCTTC.

The J gene is TRBJ2-7, the V gene TRBV5-4; 7 bases are a match to TRBD2. Germline assignment: CDR1 SGHNT and CDR2 YYREEE (reference sequence). J lost 0 bases, V lost 3 bases, and 6 bases had no gene match. CDR3 length: 15 residues. CDR3 residues: CASSSASGSSYEQYF. In nucleotides, the CDR3 is TGTGCCAGCAGCTCCGCTAGCGGCTCCTCCTACGAGCAGTACTTC.

The J gene is TRBJ1-3, the V gene TRBV18; TRBD1 might be the D (5 bases). Per the germline V gene, CDR1 is KGHSH and CDR2 is LQKENI. V lost 2 bases and J lost 3, with 11 bases in between. This CDR3 has 15 amino acids. CDR3 residues: CASSPTGQRGNTIYF. The CDR3 coding sequence is TGTGCCAGCTCACCAACGGGGCAGCGTGGAAACACCATATATTTT.